This T cell receptor beta chain was captured in a study of T cell responses to AZD1222 COVID-19 vaccine. Whole-study results and caveats: Of the AZD1222 recipients, only 5 to 7 were seropositive at baseline. Clonal diversity was possibly underestimated, and white British individuals and females predominated among donors. Repertoires were sampled only after the peak T cell response.

Data came from immunoSEQ multiplex PCR; TCRdb stores just in-frame clones and leaves some out. Of around 110,000 clones detected, 80% to 90% appear once; the ten largest clones hold under 4.5%. Trimming shortened V by 6 bases and J by 1 base, and 12 bases separated the two germline ends. Per the germline V gene, CDR1 is LNHDA and CDR2 is SQIVND (reference sequence). The CDR3 is made up of 14 amino acids. About this clone itself: What it binds is unknown.

This chain links TRBV19 with TRBJ1-1; TRBD1 is a possible D gene (5 bases). The TCR comes from an adult in good health. The source was peripheral blood, collected on day 0 of MenACWY control vaccination. The chain's CDR3 is CASSFRDGNTEAFF. DNA for the CDR3: TGTGCCAGTAGCTTTCGGGACGGGAACACTGAAGCTTTCTTT.